These 32 T cell receptor beta chains were all obtained from the same sample, sequenced in a study of breast tumors, draining lymph nodes, adjacent tissues. One entry per CDR3 protein, called by TCRdb with MiXCR from the multiplex PCR reads. The repertoire includes 150,000 to 200,000 distinct CDR3 sequences, roughly 30% of them detected once, and around 4.1% sits in the top ten. Samples came from axillary lymph nodes draining the breast cancer. The sample taken for sequencing was axillary lymph node tissue. The receptors originated from a female donor with breast cancer. Some clones in this sample may be carry-over from other donors' samples.

This clonotype was observed a few times. This chain uses TRBV7-9 with TRBJ1-1; 9 bases are shared with TRBD1. The V segment lost 5 bases and the J segment 1 base; nucleotides outside the gene matches: 11. Germline V gives CDR1 SEHNR, CDR2 FQNEAQ (reference sequence). The CDR3 covers 17 residues. CDR3 amino acids: CASSPSGTGIRNTEAFF. The CDR3 nucleotides are TGTGCCAGCAGCCCTTCCGGGACAGGGATTCGGAACACTGAAGCTTTCTTT. The entire variable domain, with the rest obtained from reference TRBV7-9 and TRBJ1-1, is as follows: DTGVSQNPRHKITKRGQNVTFRCDPISEHNRLYWYRQTLGQGPEFLTYFQNEAQLEKSRLLSDRFSAERPKGSFSTLEIQRTEQGDSAMYLCASSPSGTGIRNTEAFFGQGTRLTVV.

On this clonotype itself: A read error is possible here, since a much larger clone lies one base away. The V and J genes are TRBV6-5 and TRBJ2-5; TRBD1 might be the D (6 bases). Germline CDR1 MNHEY, CDR2 SVGAGI. The CDR3 is made up of 15 amino acids. CDR3 sequence (DNA): TGTGCCAGCAGTCACTCAGGGACACCCCAAGAGACCCAGTACTTC. Translated, it gives CASSHSGTPQETQYF.

V usage is TRBV6-5 and J usage is TRBJ2-7; 9 nucleotides line up with TRBD2. There are 14 residues in the CDR3. Unmatched junction bases numbered 5, after V lost 5 bases and J lost 3 bases. Per germline, CDR1 MNHEY and CDR2 SVGAGI. The CDR3 DNA reads as TGTGCCAGCAGTCCGGGGACTAGCAACTACGAGCAGTACTTC. Translating gives CASSPGTSNYEQYF.

This clonotype came up many times. CDR3: CASSLTSGGFQETQYF. The CDR3 DNA is TGTGCCAGCAGCCTGACTAGCGGGGGGTTCCAAGAGACCCAGTACTTC. The chain joins TRBV12-3 or TRBV12-4 to TRBJ2-5, with TRBD2 matching over 13 bases. There are 16 residues in the CDR3. J was trimmed by 1 base and V by 6 bases; bases with no gene match: 5.

With regard to this clonotype: A clone one base away is much larger, so this may be a read error. Here the CDR3 DNA reads TGTGCCAGCAGCCAGGGGGGGGCGGAAAGCAGTCAGCCCCAGCATTTT. This encodes CASSQGGAESSQPQHF. The V and J genes are TRBV11-2 and TRBJ1-5; 7 bases line up with TRBD1. Germline CDR1 and CDR2: SGHAT and FQNNGV. The CDR3 has 16 amino acids.

This clonotype turned up a few times. The CDR3 reads CASSLRQGELFF. The CDR3 nucleotides are TGTGCCAGCAGCTTAAGACAGGGGGAGCTGTTTTTT. V and J are TRBV7-8 and TRBJ2-2; D is perhaps TRBD1 (5 bases). V lost 2 bases to trimming and J lost 8 bases, with 6 bases between them. The CDR3 is 12 residues long. In germline, CDR1 is SGHVS, CDR2 FQNEAQ.

The V call is TRBV5-8, the J call TRBJ1-1; 8 nucleotides line up with TRBD1. This CDR3 is 15 amino acids long. Trimming removed 2 bases from V and 3 bases from J; junction bases left unmatched: 6. Germline values: CDR1 SGHTS, CDR2 YDEGEE. Written as DNA, the CDR3 is TGTGCCAGCAGCTTCTCGTTGACAGGGGACACTGAAGCTTTCTTT. This translates into CASSFSLTGDTEAFF.

At least ten counts were recorded for this clonotype. The chain has TRBV7-9 and TRBJ1-6, with D possibly being TRBD1 (5 bases). The germline CDR1 and CDR2 sequences are SEHNR and FQNEAQ (reference sequence). V was trimmed by 8 bases and J by 11 bases, leaving 13 bases between them. The CDR3 has 12 residues. The CDR3 DNA sequence: TGTGCCAGCGCGGGGGGAGTCGCACCCCTCCACTTT. The encoded protein is CASAGGVAPLHF.

The chain couples TRBV5-4 to TRBJ1-4, with D possibly TRBD1 on 5 matching bases. This CDR3 contains 13 residues. Germline lookup yields CDR1 SGHNT and CDR2 YYREEE (reference sequence). V lost 2 bases and J 7 bases, leaving 9 bases between the germline ends. The CDR3 sequence: CASSLGASEKLFF. The DNA for the CDR3 is TGTGCCAGCAGCTTAGGGGCGAGTGAAAAACTGTTTTTT.

J is TRBJ2-3 and V is TRBV7-2; 12 bases align to TRBD2. This CDR3 has 15 residues. The germline CDR1 and CDR2 sequences are SGHTA and FQGNSA. The ends lost 4 bases at V and 4 bases at J; junction bases unmatched: 3. For the CDR3, the DNA is TGTGCCAGCAGCTCTAGACTAGCGGGGGCAGATACGCAGTATTTT. Translated, it gives CASSSRLAGADTQYF.

This clonotype was counted between two and nine times. The chain recombines TRBV6-2 or TRBV6-3 with TRBJ2-5, with a weak D call TRBD2 (7 bases). Germline V gives CDR1 MNHEY, CDR2 SVGEGT. Trimming removed 2 bases from V and 0 bases from J, with 10 bases in between. The CDR3 is 15 residues long. In nucleotides, the CDR3 is TGTGCCAGCAGTTACCTAGGGGGGGACCAAGAGACCCAGTACTTC. Protein product: CASSYLGGDQETQYF.

This clonotype was observed a few times. Given a much more abundant clone one base away, this may be a read error. This rearrangement joins TRBV20-1 to TRBJ2-1; 7 bases line up with TRBD2. CDR1 is DFQATT, CDR2 SNEGSKA, per germline (reference sequence). The CDR3 length is 15 residues. The CDR3, as DNA: TGCAGTGCTATTCAAGCGGGGCGCTCCTCCAATGAGCAGTTCTTC. It is translated as CSAIQAGRSSNEQFF.

This clonotype came up many times. The chain joins TRBV12-3 or TRBV12-4 to TRBJ1-2; a weak D match, TRBD1 (6 bases). The length of the CDR3 is 20 residues. V was cut by 5 bases and J by 4 bases, with 32 bases left in between. Written as DNA, the CDR3 is TGTGCCAGCAGTACAACGACACAGGGTTTTGTGCCAAGGGAATCCTATGGCTACACCTTC. Residues: CASSTTTQGFVPRESYGYTF.

This clonotype came up a few times. The junction departs from the called germline gene at one end, perhaps through a read error. The chain recombines TRBV20-1 with TRBJ2-1; no firm D call. This CDR3 has 13 amino acids. The V gene's germline CDR1 is DFQATT and CDR2 SNEGSKA (reference sequence). The CDR3 nucleotides are TGCAGTGCTTCGGGCGACCCCTACAATGAGCAGCTCTTC. Translating gives CSASGDPYNEQLF.

On this clonotype itself: No conserved phenylalanine or tryptophan is present at the end of the CDR3, so a read error is the likely explanation. The chain combines TRBV24-1 with TRBJ2-3; the match to TRBD2 covers 10 bases. Germline trimming cut 4 bases from V and 6 bases from J; bases unmatched to any gene: 12. CDR3 length: 17 residues. CDR1 is KGHDR and CDR2 is SFDVKD in the germline V gene. CDR3 loop: CATSDPSGGRKRDTQYL. The CDR3 coding sequence is TGTGCCACCAGTGACCCTAGCGGGGGCCGCAAACGGGATACGCAGTATCTT.

This clonotype was detected ten times or more. The rearrangement joins TRBV19 to TRBJ2-5; D tentatively fits TRBD1 or TRBD2 (5 bases each). V was cut by 3 bases and J by 4 bases, with 12 bases left in between. The CDR3 has 14 residues. Looked up from germline, CDR1 is LNHDA and CDR2 is SQIVND (reference sequence). The CDR3 DNA is TGTGCCAGTAGTATTCAGGGTGGGGGAGAGACCCAGTACTTC. Residues: CASSIQGGGETQYF.

Points on this clonotype: This may come from a read error, since a much larger clone is one base off. This rearrangement joins TRBV11-2 to TRBJ2-2, with a weak D call TRBD2 (6 bases). Germline V gene sequence: CDR1 SGHAT, CDR2 FQNNGV. V was pared by 8 bases and J by 4 bases, with 17 bases between. The length of the CDR3 is 15 residues. CDR3 amino acids: CASPKEGSPTGELFF. In DNA form, the CDR3 reads TGTGCCAGCCCCAAGGAGGGGAGCCCCACCGGGGAGCTGTTTTTT.

Of note for this clonotype: Relative to the germline gene, one junction end is altered; a read error may explain this. The chain recombines TRBV29-1 with TRBJ1-4; 10 bases agree with TRBD1. This CDR3 comprises 14 residues. In germline, CDR1 is SQVTM, CDR2 ANQGSEA. The CDR3 DNA is TGCAGCGTGACGACAGGGGGCACTAATGAAAAACTGCTTTTT. Its protein is CSVTTGGTNEKLLF.

This clonotype was picked up many times. The chain recombines TRBV18 with TRBJ1-3; perhaps TRBD1 as D (5 bases). Trimming took off 3 bases at V and 3 bases at J, with 9 bases between the two ends. Per germline, CDR1 KGHSH and CDR2 LQKENI. This CDR3 is built from 14 residues. As DNA, the CDR3 is TGTGCCAGCTCACCCGAGGGGTTTGGAAACACCATATATTTT. It translates to CASSPEGFGNTIYF.

Ten or more counts support this clonotype. The chain combines TRBV9 with TRBJ2-7; 10 bases agree with TRBD1. The germline V gene encodes CDR1 SGDLS and CDR2 YYNGEE. CDR3 length: 15 amino acids. The J segment lost 3 bases and the V segment lost 3 bases, leaving 6 bases of the junction unmatched. CDR3 sequence: CASSGTGTGVYEQYF. The CDR3 coding sequence is TGTGCCAGCAGCGGAACCGGGACAGGGGTCTACGAGCAGTACTTC.

A note on this clonotype: Given a much more abundant clone one base away, this may be a read error. CDR3 residues: CASSLVRLYPDEQFF. In DNA, the CDR3 is TGTGCCAGCAGCTTAGTTAGACTATACCCAGATGAGCAGTTCTTC. The gene calls are TRBV11-1 and TRBJ2-1, with D possibly being TRBD2 (5 bases). The V gene's germline CDR1 is SGHAT and CDR2 FQDESV (reference sequence). V dropped 1 base and J dropped 8 bases, with 15 bases sitting between them. The CDR3 has 15 amino acids. Using reference TRBV11-1 and TRBJ2-1 for the parts outside the CDR3, the full variable domain is EAEVAQSPRYKITEKSQAVAFWCDPISGHATLYWYRQILGQGPELLVQFQDESVVDDSQLPKDRFSAERLKGVDSTLKIQPAELGDSAMYLCASSLVRLYPDEQFFGPGTRLTVL.

In this sample, this clonotype is medium-sized. This chain joins TRBV20-1 and TRBJ2-7; TRBD2 matches 12 bases. Germline V lookup: CDR1 DFQATT, CDR2 SNEGSKA (reference sequence). The ends lost 2 bases at V and 4 bases at J; junction bases unmatched: 9. CDR3 length: 16 residues. The CDR3 DNA reads as TGCAGTGCTAGACCCGCTAGCGGGAGGGCGGGATACGAGCAGTACTTC. This sequence encodes CSARPASGRAGYEQYF.

Turning to this clonotype: A much larger clone differs by one base, so this may be a read error. V and J are TRBV11-2 and TRBJ1-5, with D tentatively TRBD1 (6 bases). Germline assignment: CDR1 SGHAT and CDR2 FQNNGV. This CDR3 contains 15 residues. CDR3 nucleotide sequence: TGTGCCAACAGCCTCGCAGGGGAGACAAGTCAGCCCCAGCATTTT. Amino acids: CANSLAGETSQPQHF.

The rearrangement links TRBV10-3 to TRBJ1-4; TRBD1 matches at 7 bases. V dropped 4 bases and J dropped 8; count of bases not matched to a gene: 10. The germline V gene encodes CDR1 ENHRY and CDR2 SYGVKD. This CDR3 is 15 amino acids long. The DNA for the CDR3 is TGTGCCATCAGTGCTAGAGAGACAGGGATCGAAAAACTGTTTTTT. As protein: CAISARETGIEKLFF.

Ten or more counts support this clonotype. The chain has TRBV12-5 and TRBJ2-5; D may be TRBD1 or TRBD2 (5 bases each). Germline assignment: CDR1 LGHNT and CDR2 FRNRAP. The CDR3 is made up of 14 amino acids. Deletions cut 4 bases from V and 5 bases from J, with 14 bases between. The CDR3 sequence is CASGSAGREETQYF. As DNA, the CDR3 is TGTGCTAGTGGTTCCGCGGGCAGGGAGGAGACCCAGTACTTC.

Details on this clonotype: This is likely a read error, given that the CDR3 carries no conserved phenylalanine or tryptophan at its end. Because the CDR3's place on the DNA is in doubt, the DNA is left out and the CDR3 is given as listed by TCRdb. The chain joins TRBV20-1 to TRBJ2-7; the DNA was not used to check the table's D call, TRBD1. Per the germline V gene, CDR1 is DFQATT and CDR2 is SNEGSKA (reference sequence). The length of the CDR3 is 14 amino acids, counting both ends. The CDR3 loop reads CSARRGDKPTSSTS.

This clonotype was observed many times. The rearrangement joins TRBV20-1 to TRBJ2-7; the match to TRBD1 covers 7 bases. J gave up 3 bases and V 5 bases, and 4 bases lay outside the gene matches. This CDR3 is built from 12 residues. From germline, CDR1 is DFQATT and CDR2 SNEGSKA (reference sequence). The CDR3 coding sequence is TGCAGTGCTGACCGGGACAGCTACGAGCAGTACTTC. Amino acids: CSADRDSYEQYF.

In its sample, this clonotype was seen many times. The chain carries TRBV20-1 and TRBJ2-3; D gene unclear. Germline CDR1 reads DFQATT; CDR2 reads SNEGSKA (reference sequence). V was trimmed by 0 bases and J by 7 bases, leaving 8 bases between them. The CDR3 sequence is 12 residues long. The CDR3, as DNA: TGCAGTGCTAGAGATCGTGACCATACGCAGTATTTT. Translating it yields CSARDRDHTQYF.

In regard to this clonotype: Just one base apart from a much larger clone, this may be a read error. The chain is built from TRBV6-6 and TRBJ1-2; maybe TRBD1 (5 bases). This CDR3 has 13 residues. The germline gives CDR1 MNHNY, CDR2 SVGAGI (reference sequence). CDR3 in DNA: TGTGCCTGCAGGGTGGGGAGTCCCTATGGCTACACCTTC. Translated, it gives CACRVGSPYGYTF.

This clonotype has ten or more counts. The genes are TRBV11-3 and TRBJ1-2; D unclear. The CDR3 spans 13 residues. Trimming removed 5 bases at V and 3 bases at J, with 10 bases between. Germline-derived CDR1 and CDR2 are SGHNT and YENEEA. Here the CDR3 DNA reads TGTGCCAGCAGCCCCGGATCACACTATGGCTACACCTTC. Its protein product is CASSPGSHYGYTF.

This clonotype was detected many times. This chain uses TRBV7-8 with TRBJ2-2; possibly TRBD1 or TRBD2 for D (5 bases each). Looked up from germline, CDR1 is SGHVS and CDR2 is FQNEAQ. This CDR3 contains 16 residues. Between the trimmed V and J ends, which lost 5 bases and 0 bases, there was a span of 13 bases. DNA of the CDR3: TGTGCCAGCAGCCCCCGGGACCCTTCGAACACCGGGGAGCTGTTTTTT. As protein: CASSPRDPSNTGELFF.

This clonotype showed up many times. The chain employs TRBV10-2 and TRBJ1-4, with D tentatively TRBD1 (6 bases). V was trimmed by 6 bases and J by 8 bases, leaving 16 bases between them. CDR1 and CDR2 from the germline V gene are WSHSY and SAAADI. This CDR3 spans 14 amino acids. CDR3 in amino acids: CASSVVGGREKLFF. The CDR3 bases are TGCGCCAGCAGCGTCGTGGGGGGCAGGGAAAAACTGTTTTTT.